A single sample is the source of the 17 T cell receptor beta chains below, sequenced in a study of vaccination and CD4 T cells after COVID-19. An Oncomine TCR Beta short-read assay was used to sequence the DNA from cultured CD4+ T cells. From the PCR reads, TCRdb called clonotypes with MiXCR, one entry per CDR3 protein. The repertoire holds 15,000 to 20,000 distinct CDR3 sequences, with around 46% as singletons. The antigens of these receptors remain unknown. Treatment reported: approximately 11-day PBMC culture with coronavirus spike peptide pools or control peptides (ViraFEST assay). Sequencing used CD4+ T cells from blood, cultured in vitro, obtained before SARS-CoV-2 vaccination. The origin of the receptors is a human donor who had recovered from COVID-19.

This clonotype was counted only a few times. This sequence joins TRBV7-9 and TRBJ2-5; TRBD2 matches at 11 bases. Germline values: CDR1 SEHNR, CDR2 FQNEAQ (reference sequence). The CDR3 has 14 amino acids. CDR3 coding DNA: TGTGCAGCTAGCGGGGGGCAATACCAAGAGACCCAGTACTTC. The encoded protein is CAASGGQYQETQYF.

This clonotype was counted a few times. V usage is TRBV6-2 or TRBV6-3 and J usage is TRBJ1-2; D is ambiguous. Between the trimmed V and J ends, which lost 2 bases and 8 bases, there was a span of 9 bases. The CDR3 consists of 12 residues. Germline-derived CDR1 and CDR2 are MNHEY and SVGEGT. The DNA for the CDR3 is TGTGCCAGCAGTTACGTTTCGGGCGGCTACACCTTC. Amino acid sequence: CASSYVSGGYTF.

The rearrangement joins TRBV20-1 to TRBJ2-5; no firm D call. The CDR3 totals 17 residues. The germline V gene has CDR1 DFQATT and CDR2 SNEGSKA (reference sequence). Trimming cost V 0 bases and J 5 bases, with 22 bases left between them. The CDR3: CSARDKNSRLDEETQYF. In DNA, the CDR3 is TGCAGTGCTAGAGATAAGAACTCACGCCTGGATGAGGAGACCCAGTACTTC.

This clonotype was counted between two and nine times. The chain links TRBV7-9 to TRBJ2-5; tentatively, D is TRBD1 or TRBD2 (6 bases each). The germline V gene encodes CDR1 SEHNR and CDR2 FQNEAQ (reference sequence). With 5 bases removed from V and 3 bases from J, the gap between germline ends came to 16 bases. The CDR3 length is 15 residues. The CDR3 nucleotides read TGTGCCAGCAGCCGCTGGTCGGGGGCAGAAGAGACCCAGTACTTC. Amino acid sequence: CASSRWSGAEETQYF.

This clonotype has just a few counts. The gene calls are TRBV7-3 and TRBJ2-1; TRBD2 aligns across 10 bases. Trimming at V came to 4 bases and at J to 7 bases, leaving 10 bases not matched to a gene. The CDR3 spans 16 residues. Germline CDR1 reads SGHTA; CDR2 reads FQGTGA. The CDR3 spells CASSSPAGGPVNEQFF. The CDR3 DNA reads as TGTGCCAGCAGCTCCCCAGCGGGGGGGCCCGTTAATGAGCAGTTCTTC.

The gene calls are TRBV19 and TRBJ1-3, with D possibly TRBD1 on 5 matching bases. The CDR3 runs to 16 residues. Trimming took off 3 bases at V and 2 bases at J, with 14 bases between the two ends. From germline, CDR1 is LNHDA and CDR2 SQIVND (reference sequence). The CDR3: CASSILPGTTGNTIYF. For the CDR3, the DNA is TGTGCCAGTAGTATTCTCCCCGGGACTACTGGAAACACCATATATTTT.

This clonotype turned up a few times. This sequence joins TRBV20-1 and TRBJ1-5; perhaps TRBD1 as D (5 bases). The V end was cut by 6 bases, the J end by 4 bases, with 13 bases between. This CDR3 region has 13 residues. In germline, CDR1 is DFQATT, CDR2 SNEGSKA (reference sequence). The CDR3 loop is CSATPQGNQPQHF. The DNA for the CDR3 is TGCAGTGCAACACCCCAGGGAAATCAGCCCCAGCATTTT.

This chain links TRBV20-1 with TRBJ2-4; D gene unclear. V was pared by 3 bases and J by 6 bases, with 9 bases between. The CDR3 is made up of 12 amino acids. The germline CDR1 and CDR2 sequences are DFQATT and SNEGSKA (reference sequence). The CDR3 region is CSASRQANIQYF. CDR3 DNA: TGCAGTGCTAGTAGGCAGGCAAACATTCAGTACTTC.

This clonotype was observed a handful of times. The chain has TRBV15 and TRBJ2-3; weak D call: TRBD2 (5 bases). The CDR3 spans 16 residues. Germline lookup yields CDR1 LNHNV and CDR2 YYDKDF (reference sequence). Trimming left V 3 bases short and J 3 bases short, with 16 bases between. CDR3 sequence: CATSRTRVIRTDTQYF. CDR3 DNA sequence: TGTGCCACCAGCAGGACGCGGGTTATCAGGACAGATACGCAGTATTTT. The whole variable domain, filled in from reference TRBV15 and TRBJ2-3, reads DAMVIQNPRYQVTQFGKPVTLSCSQTLNHNVMYWYQQKSSQAPKLLFHYYDKDFNNEADTPDNFQSRRPNTSFCFLDIRSPGLGDTAMYLCATSRTRVIRTDTQYFGPGTRLTVL.

This clonotype is judged large. V and J are TRBV20-1 and TRBJ2-5; D possibly corresponds to TRBD2 (6 bases). The germline CDR1 and CDR2 sequences are DFQATT and SNEGSKA (reference sequence). This CDR3 contains 12 residues. The V and J ends lost 2 bases and 5 bases respectively, with 9 bases between them. This CDR3 is CSARPLAETQYF. Written as DNA, the CDR3 is TGCAGTGCTAGACCTCTAGCGGAGACCCAGTACTTC.

The chain is built from TRBV20-1 and TRBJ1-2; tentative D call: TRBD1 (5 bases). Trimming cost V 6 bases and J 8 bases, with 19 bases left between them. CDR3 length equals 13 residues. Germline V gene lookup returns CDR1 DFQATT and CDR2 SNEGSKA (reference sequence). CDR3 in amino acids: CSAGDAGAKGYTF. DNA of the CDR3: TGCAGTGCCGGGGACGCGGGCGCTAAGGGCTACACCTTC.

The chain has TRBV19 and TRBJ2-7, with D perhaps TRBD2 (6 bases). Trimming took off 3 bases at V and 3 bases at J, with 9 bases between the two ends. Per germline, CDR1 LNHDA and CDR2 SQIVND (reference sequence). This CDR3 region has 13 residues. The DNA for the CDR3 is TGTGCCAGTAGTATGCGGCGGGGCTACGAGCAGTACTTC. This sequence encodes CASSMRRGYEQYF.

This clonotype turned up a few times. The chain is built from TRBV6-1 and TRBJ2-1, with D perhaps matching TRBD2 (5 bases). The germline V gene encodes CDR1 MNHNS and CDR2 SASEGT. The CDR3 is 12 residues long. The germline V and J ends were trimmed by 2 bases and 10 bases, with 9 bases remaining between them. The CDR3 region is CASSETPGEQFF. DNA for the CDR3: TGTGCCAGCAGTGAAACCCCGGGGGAGCAGTTCTTC.

The chain couples TRBV5-1 to TRBJ2-5; D tentatively reads TRBD1 or TRBD2 (5 bases each). Trimming took off 2 bases at V and 2 bases at J, with 13 bases between the two ends. CDR1 is SGHRS and CDR2 is YFSETQ in the germline V gene. The CDR3 is 15 amino acids. The CDR3 sequence is CASSFMPGPQETQYF. CDR3 coding DNA: TGCGCCAGCAGCTTCATGCCGGGACCACAAGAGACCCAGTACTTC.

The CDR3 loop reads CASSSSLGTGYTEAFF. The CDR3 DNA reads TGTGCCAGCAGCTCGTCCCTCGGGACAGGGTACACTGAAGCTTTCTTT. The chain is built from TRBV7-9 and TRBJ1-1, with 9 bases lining up with TRBD1. In germline, CDR1 is SEHNR, CDR2 FQNEAQ (reference sequence). V lost 4 bases and J lost 3; bases outside the gene matches: 9. This CDR3 spans 16 amino acids.

J is TRBJ1-1 and V is TRBV12-5; TRBD1 might be the D (6 bases). CDR3 length equals 11 residues. With 8 bases removed from V and 8 bases from J, the gap between germline ends came to 12 bases. CDR1 is LGHNT, CDR2 FRNRAP, per germline. This chain's CDR3 is CASQQGSEAFF. The CDR3 coding sequence is TGTGCTAGTCAACAGGGATCGGAAGCTTTCTTT.

The rearrangement joins TRBV4-1 to TRBJ2-7, with D tentatively TRBD1 (6 bases). V dropped 4 bases and J dropped 7 bases, with 17 bases sitting between them. This CDR3 region has 14 residues. CDR1 MGHRA and CDR2 YSYEKL come from the germline V gene. The CDR3 DNA follows: TGCGCCAGCAGCCTTGCTGGGGGCTTGGGGGAGCAGTACTTC. It codes for CASSLAGGLGEQYF.